This entry is about one T cell receptor beta chain. Germline V gene lookup returns CDR1 MDHEN and CDR2 SYDVKM. The V end was cut by 8 bases, the J end by 6 bases, with 23 bases between. This CDR3 has 15 amino acids. The data stem from a study of blood T cell repertoires in COVID-19. Study processing details: How many nucleated cells were present was estimated from reference gene primer amplification. Data came from immunoSEQ multiplex PCR; TCRdb stores just in-frame clones and leaves some out. For V, J and clone size, that table is used; D and trimming come from the DNA. The sample contains nearly 100,000 clones, 86% of which appear only once.

This clonotype was obtained from a man aged 80 or over with acute or convalescent COVID-19. The rearrangement links TRBV28 to TRBJ2-7; D is perhaps TRBD2 (7 bases). The sample consisted of peripheral blood. The CDR3 spells CASRKQGTASGEQYF. CDR3 DNA: TGTGCCAGCCGGAAACAGGGAACCGCTAGCGGCGAGCAGTACTTC.